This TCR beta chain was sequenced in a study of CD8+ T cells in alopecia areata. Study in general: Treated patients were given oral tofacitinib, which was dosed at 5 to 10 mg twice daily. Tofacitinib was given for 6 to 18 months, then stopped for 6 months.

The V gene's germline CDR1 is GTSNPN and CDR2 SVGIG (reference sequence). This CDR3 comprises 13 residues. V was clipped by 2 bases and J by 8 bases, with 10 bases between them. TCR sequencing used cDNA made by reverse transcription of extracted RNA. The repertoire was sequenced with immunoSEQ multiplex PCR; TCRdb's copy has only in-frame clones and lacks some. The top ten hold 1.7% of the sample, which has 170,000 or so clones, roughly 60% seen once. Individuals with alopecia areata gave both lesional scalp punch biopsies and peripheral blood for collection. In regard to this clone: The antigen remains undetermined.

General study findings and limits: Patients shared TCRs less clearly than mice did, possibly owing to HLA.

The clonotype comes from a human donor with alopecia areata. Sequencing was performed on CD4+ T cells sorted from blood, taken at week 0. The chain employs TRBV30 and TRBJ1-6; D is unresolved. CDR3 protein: CAWSRKMDSPLHF. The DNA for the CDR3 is TGTGCCTGGAGTCGGAAGATGGATTCACCCCTCCACTTT.